This TCR beta chain stems from a study of T cell responses to AZD1222 COVID-19 vaccine. Sequenced by immunoSEQ multiplex PCR; TCRdb stores in-frame clones only, minus some. The sample contains about 150,000 clones, 88% of which appear only once. Trimming removed 5 bases from V and 2 bases from J; junction bases left unmatched: 8. The CDR3 runs to 15 residues. Germline values: CDR1 SGHTA, CDR2 FQGNSA. Study findings and constraints: Donors were mostly white British, more females; clonal diversity possibly underestimated. Spike-spanning, vaccine-associated CD4 TCRs were dominant at 160-218 and 743-854. Baseline serostatus was positive in only 5 to 7 AZD1222 recipients.

Points on this clone: No antigen is known for it.

This clonotype was sampled from an adult in good health. The input for sequencing was peripheral blood, taken on day 0 of AZD1222 vaccination. The chain carries TRBV7-2 and TRBJ1-1; TRBD1 aligns across 7 bases. Written as DNA, the CDR3 is TGTGCCAGCAGCCCAGGGGGGCAGGGCAACACTGAAGCTTTCTTT. Its protein product is CASSPGGQGNTEAFF.